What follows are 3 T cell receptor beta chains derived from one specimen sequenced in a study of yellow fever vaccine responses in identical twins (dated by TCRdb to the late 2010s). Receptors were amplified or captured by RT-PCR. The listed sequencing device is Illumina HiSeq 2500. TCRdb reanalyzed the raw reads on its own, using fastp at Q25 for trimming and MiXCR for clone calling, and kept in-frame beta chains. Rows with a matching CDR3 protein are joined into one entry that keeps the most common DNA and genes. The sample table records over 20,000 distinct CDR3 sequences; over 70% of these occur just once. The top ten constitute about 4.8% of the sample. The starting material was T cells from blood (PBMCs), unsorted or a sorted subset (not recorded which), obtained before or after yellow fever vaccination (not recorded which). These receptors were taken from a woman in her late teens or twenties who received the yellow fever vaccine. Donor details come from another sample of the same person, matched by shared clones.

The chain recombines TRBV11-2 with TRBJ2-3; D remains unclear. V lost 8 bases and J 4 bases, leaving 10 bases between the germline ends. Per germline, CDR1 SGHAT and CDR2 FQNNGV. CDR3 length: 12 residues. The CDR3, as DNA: TGTGCCAGCGACACCCCCCCAGATACGCAGTATTTT. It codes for CASDTPPDTQYF.

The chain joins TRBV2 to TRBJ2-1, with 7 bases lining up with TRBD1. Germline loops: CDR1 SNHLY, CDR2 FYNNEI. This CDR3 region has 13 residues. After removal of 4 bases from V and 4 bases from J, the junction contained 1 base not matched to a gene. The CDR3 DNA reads TGTGCCAGCAGTGCCAGGGGGTACAATGAGCAGTTCTTC. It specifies CASSARGYNEQFF.

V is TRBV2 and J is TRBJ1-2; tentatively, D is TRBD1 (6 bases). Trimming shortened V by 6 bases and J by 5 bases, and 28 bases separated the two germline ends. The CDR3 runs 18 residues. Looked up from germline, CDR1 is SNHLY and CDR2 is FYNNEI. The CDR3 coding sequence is TGTGCCAGCAGGCAACCGAAAGACCGGGACACCGAGGGGTATGGCTACACCTTC. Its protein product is CASRQPKDRDTEGYGYTF.